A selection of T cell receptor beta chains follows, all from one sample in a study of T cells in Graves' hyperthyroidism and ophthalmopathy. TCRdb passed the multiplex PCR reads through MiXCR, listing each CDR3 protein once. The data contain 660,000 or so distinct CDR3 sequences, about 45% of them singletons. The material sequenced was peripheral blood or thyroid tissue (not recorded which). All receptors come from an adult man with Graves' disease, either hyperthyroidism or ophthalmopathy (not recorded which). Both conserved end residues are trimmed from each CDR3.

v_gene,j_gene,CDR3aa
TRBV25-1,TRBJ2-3,ASSEYRDSRDTQY
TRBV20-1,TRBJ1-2,SAEITGAYGYT
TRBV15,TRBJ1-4,ATSSNKGRGVEKLF
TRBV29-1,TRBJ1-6,SVGTGGHSPLH
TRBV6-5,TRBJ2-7,ASSEVGGQYEQY
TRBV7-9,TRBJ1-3,ASRLGISGGNTIY
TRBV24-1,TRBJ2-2,ATSDAGQAGEAGELF
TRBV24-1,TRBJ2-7,ATSEGLSYEQY
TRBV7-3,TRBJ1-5,ASSRTGGVRSNQPQH
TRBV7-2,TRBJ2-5,ASSQGARGETQY
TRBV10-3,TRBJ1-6,AISAVGAVGSPLH
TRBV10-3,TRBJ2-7,AISEDTGTYEQY
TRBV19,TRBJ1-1,ASRNTGDSEAF
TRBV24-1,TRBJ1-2,ATSDSLRAYGYT
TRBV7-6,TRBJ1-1,ASSYRGADTEAF
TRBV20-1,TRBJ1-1,SARGAGTPNTEAF
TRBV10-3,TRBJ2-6,ATWAVSGANVLT
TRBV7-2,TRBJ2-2,ASSLALAGGQELF
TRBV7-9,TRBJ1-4,ASSLMGPNEKLF
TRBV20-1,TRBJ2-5,SARVSSLGETQY
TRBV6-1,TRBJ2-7,ASSVPGLFEQY
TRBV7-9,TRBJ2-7,ASSEGTGFNEQY
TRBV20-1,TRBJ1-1,SARDSGGTEAF
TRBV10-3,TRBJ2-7,ASSYSGRYEQY
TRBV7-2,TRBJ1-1,ASSPAGGNTEAF
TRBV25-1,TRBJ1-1,ASSDSTGLNTEAF
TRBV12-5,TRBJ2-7,ASGSSTGSTYEQY
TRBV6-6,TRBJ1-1,ASKDTGSEDTEAF
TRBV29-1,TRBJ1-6,SPGQGRRALH
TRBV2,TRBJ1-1,ASSWGRPTRTTEAF
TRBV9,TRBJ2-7,ASSLGLAGNSYEQC